The text below deals with one T cell receptor (beta chain). This clone was found a few times. Its antigen is currently not known. No base quality information exists; no much larger clone differs at one position. This record comes from a study of beta chain features in type 1 diabetes (dated by TCRdb to 2017 to 2018). Looking at the study overall: Patients and healthy donors did not differ in mean age, gender distribution, total cell number or subset yield. A total of 100 million to 110 million sorted cells were examined across all samples, and a strong correlation was observed between cell number per subset and RNA yield. The study compared the TCRB repertoires of sorted circulating CD4+ T cell subsets in recently diagnosed type 1 diabetes patients with those in matched healthy donors. Regulatory and stem cell-like memory subsets were obtained from only 8 patients and roughly 8 healthy donors, while naive and central memory subsets were obtained from all 28 donors.

General study outcomes and caveats: The naive, central memory and regulatory TCRB repertoires appeared to resemble one another more closely among patients than among healthy donors. Shorter templates might have been favored by PCR, but patient and control samples were amplified and corrected together, so both groups would have been affected equally by any skew. At VDJ recombination sites, patients with type 1 diabetes made fewer insertions and deleted more nucleotides, a pattern implying thymic rearrangement abnormalities. Because small numbers of individuals were included in the HLA sub-analyses, any influence of HLA type on TCRB rearrangement was left unresolved. In all four CD4+ subsets, TCRB CDR3 length was moderately but significantly shorter in type 1 diabetes patients. Because cDNA was sequenced instead of genomic DNA, highly expressing activated cells could be over-represented, though the groups showed no difference in activation or CD3 levels.

The entire amount of isolated RNA was reverse transcribed using the High Capacity cDNA Reverse Transcription Kit, so the sequenced TCRB transcripts were expressed ones. Deep immunoSEQ sequencing was performed on naive, central memory and regulatory T cell samples, with an average of around 3.5 million total reads per sample. Sorted cells were lysed in RLT buffer, and RNA was extracted using DNase-treated RNeasy Micro or Mini kits according to cell number. To prevent cross-contamination, each cell subset was processed individually, whereas patient and healthy donor samples were processed jointly. The immunoSEQ multiplex PCR was used to amplify TCRB sequences from cDNA, generating 87-bp fragments that spanned the CDR3 region. Amplicons were sequenced on the Illumina HiSeq platform. Turning to the authors' computational methods: Synthetic template baselines were used to correct PCR bias computationally, reads within Hamming distance 2 were collapsed, and singletons that could not be merged were discarded. Reads were aligned against IMGT so that V, D and J genes, CDR3 length and insertions or deletions at six rearrangement sites could be assigned. Within each subset, clonotype counts were normalized to the number of sorted cells before true diversity and Gini coefficients were calculated with the tcR R package. The overlap coefficient, calculated on TCRB nucleotide sequences, was used to measure repertoire sharing. As a proxy for the pre-selection repertoire, out-of-frame TCRB sequences from naive cells were analyzed. TCRdb retrieved this table from immuneACCESS and kept in-frame rearrangements only. Not all clones are present; in checked studies, unresolved V genes account for under half, and no reason is known for the remainder. The V and J calls and clone size come from that table; D and trimming were worked out from the DNA. This sample has more than 250,000 clones in its table, and around 21% of those were observed once. The ten largest make up roughly 0.028% of the sample.

From each donor, a single peripheral blood sample of approximately 110 mL on average was drawn into heparinised tubes. Using a panel that included CD45RO, CCR7, CD25, CD127, CD95 and CD27, naive, central memory, regulatory and stem cell-like memory CD4+ T cells were sorted on a BD FACSAria II. Every sorted population had a purity above 98%. PBMCs were isolated right away by Lymphoprep density gradient centrifugation and were stained directly, without culture. To minimize batch effects, samples were stained and sorted in pairs, one healthy donor with one patient per experiment. Trimming takes 5 bases off V and 2 bases off J; junction bases not matched to a gene: 2. According to the germline V gene (reference sequence), CDR1 reads SEHNR and CDR2 reads FQNEAQ. From its cysteine to its phenylalanine, the CDR3 spans 13 amino acids. Just CDR3 DNA is preserved here, 39 bases in frame from base 1.

The sequencing sample was made of naive CD4+ T cells from blood. Taken with the paper, the label for cell subset or site translates to: true naive CD4+ T cells. Recombination linked TRBV7-9 to TRBJ1-2; 7 junctional bases match TRBD1. The sequence was obtained from a woman aged 40-49 years with type 1 diabetes. The CDR3 reads as follows: CASSRGQNYGYTF. DNA sequence: TGTGCCAGCAGCCGGGGACAGAACTATGGCTACACCTTC.